Listed below are T cell receptor beta chains from one sample, sequenced in a study of cytomegalovirus exposure and HLA in healthy donors. Clones were read by immunoSEQ multiplex PCR, and TCRdb kept only the in-frame ones, dropping some. The top ten hold 15% to 18% of the sample, which has a few hundred thousand clones, 60% to 85% seen once. Sequenced input: PBMCs. The receptors stem from a middle-aged man in good health and CMV-seronegative. CDR3s include the opening cysteine and the closing phenylalanine or tryptophan. The order of the fields is V gene, clone size, D gene, J gene, CDR3 protein, CDR3 DNA. A D gene is named only where the DNA matches it firmly. The size of a clone is reported for some rows only, either as once, few or many, or as a class for expanded clones.

V gene: TRBV4-1
clone size: -
D gene: TRBD2
J gene: TRBJ2-1
CDR3 protein: CASSQDKWVAGYNEQFF
CDR3 DNA: TGCGCCAGCAGCCAAGATAAGTGGGTAGCGGGGTACAATGAGCAGTTCTTC

V gene: TRBV7-6
clone size: once
D gene: TRBD1
J gene: TRBJ1-5
CDR3 protein: CASSLAGQGNQPQHF
CDR3 DNA: TGTGCCAGCAGCTTAGCGGGACAGGGAAATCAGCCCCAGCATTTT

V gene: TRBV27
clone size: -
D gene: -
J gene: TRBJ2-7
CDR3 protein: CASSLGRVYEQYF
CDR3 DNA: TGTGCCAGCAGTTTGGGGAGAGTGTACGAGCAGTACTTC

V gene: TRBV28
clone size: -
D gene: -
J gene: TRBJ1-3
CDR3 protein: CASEDSSFSGNTIYF
CDR3 DNA: TGTGCCAGCGAAGACAGCTCCTTCTCTGGAAACACCATATATTTT

V gene: TRBV14
clone size: -
D gene: TRBD1
J gene: TRBJ2-7
CDR3 protein: CASSHTMGQGSYEQYF
CDR3 DNA: TGTGCCAGCAGCCATACCATGGGACAGGGGTCCTACGAGCAGTACTTC

V gene: TRBV19
clone size: -
D gene: TRBD1
J gene: TRBJ1-6
CDR3 protein: CASSKGTGDSHSPLHF
CDR3 DNA: TGTGCCAGTAGTAAGGGGACAGGGGACTCCCATTCACCCCTCCACTTT

V gene: TRBV19
clone size: -
D gene: TRBD1
J gene: TRBJ1-2
CDR3 protein: CASRRGQRANYGYTF
CDR3 DNA: TGTGCCAGTAGGAGGGGACAGCGAGCTAACTATGGCTACACCTTC

V gene: TRBV5-6
clone size: -
D gene: TRBD1
J gene: TRBJ1-1
CDR3 protein: CASSLGDREGSEAFF
CDR3 DNA: TGTGCCAGCAGCTTGGGGGACAGGGAGGGCTCTGAAGCTTTCTTT

V gene: TRBV29-1
clone size: -
D gene: TRBD1
J gene: TRBJ2-5
CDR3 protein: CSAGQGAETQYF
CDR3 DNA: TGCAGCGCTGGACAGGGGGCAGAGACCCAGTACTTC

V gene: TRBV2
clone size: once
D gene: -
J gene: TRBJ2-5
CDR3 protein: CASRTGFQETQYF
CDR3 DNA: TGTGCCAGCAGAACAGGGTTCCAAGAGACCCAGTACTTC

V gene: TRBV7-8
clone size: -
D gene: TRBD1
J gene: TRBJ2-5
CDR3 protein: CASSFAPGQGGETQYF
CDR3 DNA: TGTGCCAGCAGCTTTGCCCCGGGACAGGGTGGGGAGACCCAGTACTTC

V gene: TRBV9
clone size: -
D gene: -
J gene: TRBJ2-3
CDR3 protein: CASSVSSSTNTDTQYF
CDR3 DNA: TGTGCCAGCAGCGTTAGTAGTAGTACGAACACAGATACGCAGTATTTT

V gene: TRBV30
clone size: -
D gene: -
J gene: TRBJ1-1
CDR3 protein: CAWKGGAGTEAFF
CDR3 DNA: TGTGCCTGGAAGGGAGGCGCAGGGACTGAAGCTTTCTTT

V gene: TRBV5-4
clone size: -
D gene: -
J gene: TRBJ2-5
CDR3 protein: CASSSSREQETQYF
CDR3 DNA: TGTGCCAGCAGCTCAAGCCGGGAACAAGAGACCCAGTACTTC